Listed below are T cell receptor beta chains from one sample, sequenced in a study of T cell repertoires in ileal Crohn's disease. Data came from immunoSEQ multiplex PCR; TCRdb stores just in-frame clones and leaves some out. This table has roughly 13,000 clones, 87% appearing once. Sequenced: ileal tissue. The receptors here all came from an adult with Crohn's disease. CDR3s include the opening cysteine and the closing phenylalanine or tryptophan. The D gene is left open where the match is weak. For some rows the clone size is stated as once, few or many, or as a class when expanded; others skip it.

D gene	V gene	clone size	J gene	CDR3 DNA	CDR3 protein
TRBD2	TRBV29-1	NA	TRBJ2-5	TGCAGCGTCGCCCCTAGCGGGGAAAAGACCCAGTACTTC	CSVAPSGEKTQYF
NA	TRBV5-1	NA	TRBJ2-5	TGCGCCAGCAGCGTCCAGTCAGAGACCCAGTACTTC	CASSVQSETQYF
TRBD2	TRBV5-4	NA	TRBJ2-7	TGTGCCAGCAGCTTAGGTACTAGCGGGGGTACCTACGAGCAGTACTTC	CASSLGTSGGTYEQYF
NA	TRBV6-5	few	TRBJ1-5	TGTGCCAGCAGTTTAAGGGGAGGGACTCAGCCCCAGCATTTT	CASSLRGGTQPQHF
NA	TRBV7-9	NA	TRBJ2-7	TGTGCCAGCAGCCTCCCCCGGGAAACCTACGAGCAGTACTTC	CASSLPRETYEQYF
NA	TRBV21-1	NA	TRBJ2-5	TGTGCCAGCAGCAACGCCCCCAACTGGACAGGGATGAAAGAGACCCAGTACTTC	CASSNAPNWTGMKETQYF
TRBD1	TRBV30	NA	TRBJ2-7	TGTGCCTGGGCCCGGGACAGCTACTACGAGCAGTACTTC	CAWARDSYYEQYF
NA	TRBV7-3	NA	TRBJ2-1	TGTGCCAGCAGCTTTCCGCCTAGCAATGAGCAGTTCTTC	CASSFPPSNEQFF
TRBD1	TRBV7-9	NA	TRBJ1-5	TGTGCCAGCAGCGCAGGGACAGGCGGAAATCAGCCCCAGCATTTT	CASSAGTGGNQPQHF
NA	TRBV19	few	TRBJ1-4	TGTGCCAGTATGCCACAGGGCCCCAATGAAAAACTGTTTTTT	CASMPQGPNEKLFF
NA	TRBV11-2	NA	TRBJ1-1	TGTGCCAGCAGCTTAAACTTTGGCCAGGGGAACACTGAAGCTTTCTTT	CASSLNFGQGNTEAFF
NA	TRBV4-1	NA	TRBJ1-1	TGCGCCAGCAGCCGAACAGGGACCACTGAAGCTTTCTTT	CASSRTGTTEAFF
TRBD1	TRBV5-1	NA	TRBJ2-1	TGCGCCAGCAGCCTAGGGACAGGGAGCTTCCCAAGTCCCCTCTTC	CASSLGTGSFPSPLF
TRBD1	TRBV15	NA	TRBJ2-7	TGTGCCACCAGCACAGGACAGGGGTTGTTTGCGCACGAGCAGTACTTC	CATSTGQGLFAHEQYF
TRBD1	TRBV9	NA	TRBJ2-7	TGTGCCAGCAGCGGACCGGGACAGGGAGACGAGCAGTACTTC	CASSGPGQGDEQYF
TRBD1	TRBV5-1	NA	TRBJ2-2	TGCGCCAGCAGCTTGTCGGGCAGGGGGCGGAACACCGGGGAGCTGTTTTTT	CASSLSGRGRNTGELFF
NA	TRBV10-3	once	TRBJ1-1	TGTGCCATCACTCTGAACAGCTTGAACACTGAAGCTTTCTTT	CAITLNSLNTEAFF
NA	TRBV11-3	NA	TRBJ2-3	TGTGCCAGCAGCCGTCGGGTCGGAGGGAGCACAGATACGCAGTATTTT	CASSRRVGGSTDTQYF
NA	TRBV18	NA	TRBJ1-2	TGTGCCAGCTCACCGGTCAGGTCAGAAAACTATGGCTACACCTTC	CASSPVRSENYGYTF
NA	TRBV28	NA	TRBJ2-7	TGTGCCAGCAGTACGGGTGAGGGGGTTGGAGAGCAGTACTTC	CASSTGEGVGEQYF
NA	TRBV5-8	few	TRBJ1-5	TGTGCCAGCAGGGCCCCCGTCGGGGGGCATCAGCCCCAGCATTTT	CASRAPVGGHQPQHF
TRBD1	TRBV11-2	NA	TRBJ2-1	TGTGCCAGCAGGATAGGACAGGGCAATGAGCAGTTCTTC	CASRIGQGNEQFF
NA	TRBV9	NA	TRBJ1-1	TGTGCCAGCAGCGGAGGTCGGGGGTTGAACACTGAAGCTTTCTTT	CASSGGRGLNTEAFF
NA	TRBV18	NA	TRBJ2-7	TGTGCCAGCTCAAGCACCGGGACAAGAACCTACGAGCAGTACTTC	CASSSTGTRTYEQYF
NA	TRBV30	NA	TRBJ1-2	TGTGCCTGGGGCACCTCATATGGCTACACCTTC	CAWGTSYGYTF
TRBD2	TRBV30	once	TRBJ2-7	TGTGCCTGGAGCCGACTAGCGGGAACCTACGAGCAGTACTTC	CAWSRLAGTYEQYF
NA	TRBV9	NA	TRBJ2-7	TGTGCCAGCAGCGTAGACAGTAGTTCCTACGAGCAGTACTTC	CASSVDSSSYEQYF
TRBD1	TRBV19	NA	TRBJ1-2	TGTGCCAGTAGTCTTGCGGGACAGGGGGCAGGAGGCTATGGCTACACCTTC	CASSLAGQGAGGYGYTF
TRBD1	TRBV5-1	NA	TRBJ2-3	TGCGCCAGCAGCCAGCTGACAGGGGGAGGCACAGATACGCAGTATTTT	CASSQLTGGGTDTQYF
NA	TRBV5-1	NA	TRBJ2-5	TGCGCCAGCATGGCTAGCGTAACCTTTAAACAAGAGACCCAGTACTTC	CASMASVTFKQETQYF
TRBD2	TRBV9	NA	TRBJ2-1	TGTGCCACCGGGAGGGGACCCTACAATGAGCAGTTCTTC	CATGRGPYNEQFF
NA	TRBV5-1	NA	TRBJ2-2	TGCGCCAGCAGCTTGGCCAGGGGTACCGGGGAGCTGTTTTTT	CASSLARGTGELFF
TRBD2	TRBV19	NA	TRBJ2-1	TGTGCCAGTAGATTGACTAGCGGGGGGTACAATGAGCAGTTCTTC	CASRLTSGGYNEQFF
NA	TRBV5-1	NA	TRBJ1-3	TGCGCCAGCAGCCAAGACAGGGGAAACACCATATATTTT	CASSQDRGNTIYF
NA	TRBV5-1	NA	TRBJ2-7	TGCGCCAGCAGCCCGTCGACGGGACTCCTATACGAGCAGTACTTC	CASSPSTGLLYEQYF
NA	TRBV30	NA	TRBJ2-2	TGTGCCTGGAACAAGGGGTTGGCCACCGGGGAGCTGTTTTTT	CAWNKGLATGELFF
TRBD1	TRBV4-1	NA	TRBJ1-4	TGCGCCAGCAGCAACCGACAGGGGGCAGGCTCTAATGAAAAACTGTTTTTT	CASSNRQGAGSNEKLFF
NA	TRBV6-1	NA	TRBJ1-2	TGTGCCAGCAGCGAGAGAGGGGGGGGCTATGGCTACACCTTC	CASSERGGGYGYTF
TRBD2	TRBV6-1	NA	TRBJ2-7	TGTGCCAGCAAGTGGGGCGGGAGAAGCGAGCAGTACTTC	CASKWGGRSEQYF
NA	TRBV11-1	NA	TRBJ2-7	TGTGCCAGCAGCTTGGGCTCAGCCTACGAGCAGTACTTC	CASSLGSAYEQYF